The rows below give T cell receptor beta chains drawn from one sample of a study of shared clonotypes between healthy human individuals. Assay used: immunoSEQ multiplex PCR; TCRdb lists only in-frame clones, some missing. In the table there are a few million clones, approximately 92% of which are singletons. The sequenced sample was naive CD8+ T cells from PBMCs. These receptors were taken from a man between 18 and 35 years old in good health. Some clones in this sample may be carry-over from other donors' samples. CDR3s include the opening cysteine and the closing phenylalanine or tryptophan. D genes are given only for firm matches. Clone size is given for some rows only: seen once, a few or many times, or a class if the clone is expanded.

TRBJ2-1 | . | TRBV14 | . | CASSQDFDGAGANEQFF | TGTGCCAGCAGCCAAGATTTTGATGGGGCCGGGGCCAATGAGCAGTTCTTC
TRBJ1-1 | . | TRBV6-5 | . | CASSYTRDLNTEAFF | TGTGCCAGCAGTTATACGAGGGATCTGAACACTGAAGCTTTCTTT
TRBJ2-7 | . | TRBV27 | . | CASSLSGVGNEQYF | TGTGCCAGCAGTTTATCAGGGGTCGGGAACGAGCAGTACTTC
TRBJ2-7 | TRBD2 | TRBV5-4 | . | CASSLESGPRIAGPYEQYF | TGTGCCAGCAGCTTGGAGAGTGGTCCGAGGATAGCGGGACCCTACGAGCAGTACTTC
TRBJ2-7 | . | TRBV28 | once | CASSLYREGEQYF | TGTGCCAGCAGTTTATACCGGGAAGGCGAGCAGTACTTC
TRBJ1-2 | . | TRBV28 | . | CASSFVRDRLNYGYTF | TGTGCCAGCAGTTTCGTCCGGGACCGATTGAACTATGGCTACACCTTC
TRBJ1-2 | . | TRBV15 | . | CATSGDGNYGYTF | TGTGCCACCAGCGGGGACGGAAACTATGGCTACACCTTC
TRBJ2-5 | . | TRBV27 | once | CASTAEGYETQYF | TGTGCCAGCACTGCGGAGGGGTACGAGACCCAGTACTTC
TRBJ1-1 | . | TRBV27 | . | CASSLSTETLSGYTEAFF | TGTGCCAGCAGTTTATCTACGGAAACGCTCTCGGGGTACACTGAAGCTTTCTTT
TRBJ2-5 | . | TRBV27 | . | CASSLSWDSRTQYF | TGTGCCAGCAGTTTATCCTGGGACTCTAGGACCCAGTACTTC
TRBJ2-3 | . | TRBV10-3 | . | CAIMVSTDTQYF | TGTGCCATCATGGTGTCCACAGATACGCAGTATTTT
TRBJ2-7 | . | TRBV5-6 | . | CASSFGDAEQYF | TGTGCCAGCAGCTTCGGGGACGCAGAGCAGTACTTC
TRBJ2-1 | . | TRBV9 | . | CASSVVTTGEQFF | TGTGCCAGCAGCGTAGTTACTACGGGGGAGCAGTTCTTC
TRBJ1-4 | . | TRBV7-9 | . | CASSLDMRVYEKLFF | TGTGCCAGCAGCTTAGACATGCGGGTCTATGAAAAACTGTTTTTT
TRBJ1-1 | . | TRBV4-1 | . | CASSLRGTQVHTEAFF | TGCGCCAGCAGCCTAAGAGGGACACAGGTGCACACTGAAGCTTTCTTT
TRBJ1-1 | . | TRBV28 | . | CASSLISGGGAFF | TGTGCCAGCAGTTTAATTTCGGGGGGCGGCGCTTTCTTT
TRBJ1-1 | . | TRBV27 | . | CASSFRPPALNTEAFF | TGTGCCAGCAGTTTCAGACCTCCTGCCTTGAACACTGAAGCTTTCTTT
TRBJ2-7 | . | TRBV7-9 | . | CASSLVGAPGLYEQYF | TGTGCCAGCAGCTTAGTCGGAGCGCCGGGGCTCTACGAGCAGTACTTC
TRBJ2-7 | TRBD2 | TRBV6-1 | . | CASSEGSGTVYEQYF | TGTGCCAGCAGTGAAGGGAGCGGGACCGTCTACGAGCAGTACTTC
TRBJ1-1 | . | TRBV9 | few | CASSGDGENTEAFF | TGTGCCAGCAGCGGGGACGGAGAGAACACTGAAGCTTTCTTT
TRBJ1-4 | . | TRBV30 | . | CAWSEGGPQTTNEKLFF | TGTGCCTGGAGTGAGGGGGGCCCTCAAACAACTAATGAAAAACTGTTTTTT
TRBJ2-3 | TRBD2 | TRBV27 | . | CASSSLGGGPADTQYF | TGTGCCAGCAGCTCCCTTGGGGGAGGGCCCGCAGATACGCAGTATTTT
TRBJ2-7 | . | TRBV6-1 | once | CASSDRGPEYAYEQYF | TGTGCCAGCAGTGATAGAGGACCGGAATACGCCTACGAGCAGTACTTC
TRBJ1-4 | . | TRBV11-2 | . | CASSLGVVEKLFF | TGTGCCAGCAGCTTGGGGGTTGTGGAAAAACTGTTTTTT
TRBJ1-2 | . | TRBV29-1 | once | CSVTEKGYTF | TGCAGCGTCACAGAGAAAGGCTACACCTTC
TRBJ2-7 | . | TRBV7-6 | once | CASGGHPSYEQYF | TGTGCCAGCGGTGGCCATCCCTCCTACGAGCAGTACTTC
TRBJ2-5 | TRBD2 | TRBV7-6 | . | CASSISGRMETQYF | TGTGCCAGCAGCATTAGCGGGAGAATGGAGACCCAGTACTTC
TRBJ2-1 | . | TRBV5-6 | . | CASRLSLSSYNEQFF | TGTGCCAGCAGACTGAGCCTTTCCTCCTACAATGAGCAGTTCTTC
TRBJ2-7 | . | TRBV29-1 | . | CSAAVRHPHEQYF | TGCAGCGCTGCAGTCCGACATCCCCACGAGCAGTACTTC
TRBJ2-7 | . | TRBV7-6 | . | CASSDRPSAFEQYF | TGTGCCAGCAGCGACAGGCCTAGCGCCTTTGAGCAGTACTTC
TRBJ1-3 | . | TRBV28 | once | CASRGQSNTIYF | TGTGCCAGCAGAGGACAGTCAAACACCATATATTTT
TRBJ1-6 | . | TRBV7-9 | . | CASSLVGGNSPLHF | TGTGCCAGCAGCTTAGTTGGGGGCAATTCACCCCTCCACTTT
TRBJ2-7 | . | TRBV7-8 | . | CASSSGSPYEQYF | TGTGCCAGCAGCTCCGGGAGCCCCTACGAGCAGTACTTC
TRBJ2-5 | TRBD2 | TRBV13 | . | CASSLTRGLAGGLRETQYF | TGTGCCAGCAGCTTAACTAGAGGACTAGCGGGAGGGCTCAGGGAGACCCAGTACTTC
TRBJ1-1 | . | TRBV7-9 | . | CASSPGAPEAFF | TGTGCCAGCAGCCCGGGGGCGCCTGAAGCTTTCTTT
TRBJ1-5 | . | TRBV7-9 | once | CASSRTEYSNQPQHF | TGTGCCAGCAGCAGGACAGAGTATAGCAATCAGCCCCAGCATTTT
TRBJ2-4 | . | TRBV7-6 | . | CASSLDHGVGNIQYF | TGTGCCAGCAGCTTAGACCACGGGGTGGGAAACATTCAGTACTTC
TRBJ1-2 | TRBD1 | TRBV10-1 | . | CASLRQGSGYTF | TGCGCCAGCCTCCGACAGGGAAGTGGCTACACCTTC
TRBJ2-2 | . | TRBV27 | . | CASYSIAGELFF | TGTGCCAGCTACTCGATCGCCGGGGAGCTGTTTTTT
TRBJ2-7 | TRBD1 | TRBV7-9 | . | CASSYGRGLKYEQYF | TGTGCCAGCAGCTATGGAAGGGGGCTAAAATACGAGCAGTACTTC
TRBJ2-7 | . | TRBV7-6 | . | CASSLFGVGSYEQYF | TGTGCCAGCAGCTTATTTGGGGTTGGTTCCTACGAGCAGTACTTC
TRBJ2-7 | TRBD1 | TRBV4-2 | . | CASSPWTGSSEQYF | TGTGCCAGCAGCCCCTGGACAGGGAGTAGCGAGCAGTACTTC
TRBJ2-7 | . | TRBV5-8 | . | CASSSRGLYYEQYF | TGTGCCAGCAGCTCCCGGGGGCTCTACTACGAGCAGTACTTC
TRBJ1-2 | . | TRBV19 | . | CASSILRDLSNYGYTF | TGTGCCAGTAGCATCCTCCGGGACCTCTCTAACTATGGCTACACCTTC
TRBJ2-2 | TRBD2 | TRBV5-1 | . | CASSSRSAGGPYGELFF | TGCGCCAGCAGCTCACGCTCGGCGGGAGGGCCGTACGGGGAGCTGTTTTTT
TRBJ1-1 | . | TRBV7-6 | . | CASSLVVAGVGTEAFF | TGTGCCAGCAGCTTAGTAGTGGCAGGGGTGGGGACTGAAGCTTTCTTT
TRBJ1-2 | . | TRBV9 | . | CASSVAGTALDGYTF | TGTGCCAGCAGCGTAGCCGGGACGGCGTTAGATGGCTACACCTTC
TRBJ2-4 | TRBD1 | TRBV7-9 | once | CASSAPGGAEGNIQYF | TGTGCCAGCAGCGCACCAGGGGGCGCGGAGGGCAACATTCAGTACTTC
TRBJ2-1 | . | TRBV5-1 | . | CASRPLLASSYNEQFF | TGCGCCAGCCGGCCACTCCTAGCGTCGTCCTACAATGAGCAGTTCTTC
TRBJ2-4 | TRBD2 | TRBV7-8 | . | CASSSSASGRGNIQYF | TGTGCCAGCAGCTCCTCGGCTAGCGGGAGAGGAAACATTCAGTACTTC
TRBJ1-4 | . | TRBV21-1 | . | CASTSRGGCEKLFF | TGTGCCAGCACCTCTCGAGGGGGTTGCGAAAAACTGTTTTTT
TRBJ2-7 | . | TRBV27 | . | CASSHPGTRNPYEQYF | TGTGCCAGCAGCCACCCCGGGACAAGAAACCCCTACGAGCAGTACTTC
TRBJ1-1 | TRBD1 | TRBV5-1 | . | CASSPGQGVLGEAFF | TGCGCCAGCAGCCCGGGACAGGGGGTCCTGGGTGAAGCTTTCTTT